This T cell receptor (beta chain) was recorded in a study of T-cell reconstitution after alpha-beta-depleted transplantation in children. During its preparation, the TCRbeta library received unique molecular identifiers. From the PCR reads, TCRdb called clonotypes with MiXCR, one entry per CDR3 protein. The sample carries some 75,000 distinct CDR3 sequences, 7% to 8% recorded once. This clonotype was seen repeatedly, ten times or more. Unmatched junction bases numbered 10, after V lost 4 bases and J lost 4 bases. In germline, CDR1 is SGHKS, CDR2 YYEKEE (reference sequence). The CDR3 length is 17 residues.

The sequence was collected from a human donor who donated a stem cell graft to a child with acute lymphoblastic leukemia. V usage is TRBV5-5 and J usage is TRBJ2-1; TRBD2 aligns across 11 bases. This specimen was PBMCs from the stem cell graft donor, taken from the stem cell graft. CDR3 region: CASSPTSGSKGYNEQFF. The CDR3 nucleotides are TGTGCCAGCAGCCCCACTAGCGGGAGTAAGGGGTACAATGAGCAGTTCTTC.